This is a list of T cell receptor beta chains from one sample in a study of cytomegalovirus exposure and HLA in healthy donors. The protocol was immunoSEQ multiplex PCR, while the TCRdb copy is restricted to in-frame clones and leaves out a portion. This sample has over 150,000 clones; about 84% occur once, and the top ten carry around 6%. The material sequenced was PBMCs. These TCRs come from a woman between 40 and 55 years old in good health and CMV-seropositive. Each CDR3 is given with its conserved first and last residue.

v_call cdr3_aa
TRBV4-1 CASGWGLTGPAFF
TRBV7-3 CASRTSASYNEQFF
TRBV5-1 CASSLRYRGNTEAFF
TRBV10-3 CAISPGTGLAGNTIYF
TRBV18 CASSTLAGERDEQFF
TRBV19 CASSTRQALNTEAFF
TRBV28 CASATGGATNEKLFF
TRBV5-4 CASSLAKGQLLNGYTF
TRBV19 CASSIQGMNTEAFF
TRBV11-3 CASSLVGAREYF
TRBV28 CASSLQGAGELFF
TRBV5-1 CASSRGDQETQYF
TRBV5-1 CASSFRTGSENTEAFF
TRBV10-3 CAISPGQNTEAFF
TRBV28 CASSLLGGTNEQFF
TRBV4-1 CASSQVEAGPSTNEKLFF
TRBV5-4 CASSLRRDSRTDTQYF
TRBV30 CAWRTTSGYGEQYF
TRBV21-1 CASSNTDLPLAKNIQYF
TRBV5-1 CASSLGGVVDTQYF
TRBV27 CASSSQYDSTEAFF
TRBV7-9 CASSAARVGDTQYF
TRBV4-1 CASSPRLAATSTDTQYF
TRBV4-1 CASSQDYSSYNEQFF
TRBV7-9 CASSSSRVNEQFF
TRBV28 CASSLIQGGGNTIYF
TRBV7-9 CASSLGTGGVNEQFF
TRBV2 CASRPRQNTGELFF
TRBV6-5 CATREQGRNGELFF
TRBV11-3 CASSAEGNQPQHF
TRBV6-1 CASSATGTDTQYF
TRBV6-5 CASSYDTYSEQFF
TRBV5-1 CASTREGTDTQYF
TRBV2 CASSIPGLAGGPGETQYF
TRBV15 CATSGGLAGGTGELFF
TRBV2 CASSEGENTGELFF
TRBV5-1 CASSAGTGVNNSPLHF
TRBV5-1 CASSSQGGGGYTF
TRBV7-6 CASSSLRGQTAEAFF
TRBV29-1 CSVTDPPGELFF
TRBV7-9 CASSFFGGRDNEQFF
TRBV28 CASRLLSGVESNQPQHF
TRBV6-5 CASSYSHSGRYNEQFF
TRBV28 CASSLSAGTHGGYTF
TRBV5-1 CASSLAVLSSYEQYF
TRBV7-2 CASSSRGLTELYNEQFF
TRBV28 CASSSTTGSSPLHF
TRBV7-9 CASSLALGTDTQYF
TRBV6-1 CASQNRVTGTDTQYF
TRBV21-1 CASSKLDDRGDTQYF
TRBV5-4 CASSSGTGVYEQYF
TRBV5-1 CASSPMRTSGFKETQYF
TRBV12-2 CASRSLSGTGTSESHEQYF
TRBV5-8 CASSFSSVSTDTQYF
TRBV29-1 CSVGGQGSEKLFF
TRBV10-1 CASRTRFSYNEQFF